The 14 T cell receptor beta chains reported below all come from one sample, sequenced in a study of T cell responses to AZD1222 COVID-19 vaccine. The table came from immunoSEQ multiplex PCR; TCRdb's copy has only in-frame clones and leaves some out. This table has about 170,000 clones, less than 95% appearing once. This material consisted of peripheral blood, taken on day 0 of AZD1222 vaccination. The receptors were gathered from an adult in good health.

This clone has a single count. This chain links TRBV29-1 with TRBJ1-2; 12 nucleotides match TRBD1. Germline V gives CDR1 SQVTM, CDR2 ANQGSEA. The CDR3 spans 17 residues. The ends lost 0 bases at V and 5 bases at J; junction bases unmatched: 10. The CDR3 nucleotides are TGCAGCGTTGAAGATCGGCGGGACAGGGGGCCGCTATATGGCTACACCTTC. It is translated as CSVEDRRDRGPLYGYTF.

This CDR3 reads CASSLEAGGPRDLTDTQYF. CDR3 coding DNA: TGTGCCAGCAGCTTAGAAGCGGGGGGGCCCCGGGACCTGACAGATACGCAGTATTTT. This chain links TRBV13 with TRBJ2-3, with 10 nucleotides matching TRBD2. Looked up from germline, CDR1 is PRHDT and CDR2 is FYEKMQ (reference sequence). CDR3 length: 19 amino acids. V shed 1 base and J 3 bases; nucleotides not matched to a gene: 13.

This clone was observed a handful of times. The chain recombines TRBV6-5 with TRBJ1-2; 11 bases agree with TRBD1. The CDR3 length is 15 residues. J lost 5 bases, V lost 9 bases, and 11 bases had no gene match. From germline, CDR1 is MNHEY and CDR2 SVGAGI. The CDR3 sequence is CARRDRGSLGYGYTF. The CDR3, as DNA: TGTGCCAGGAGGGACAGGGGGTCGTTAGGTTATGGCTACACCTTC.

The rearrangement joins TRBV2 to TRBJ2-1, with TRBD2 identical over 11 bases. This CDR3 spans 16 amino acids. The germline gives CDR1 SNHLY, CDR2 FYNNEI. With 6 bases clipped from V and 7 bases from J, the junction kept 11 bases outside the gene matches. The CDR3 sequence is CASRDRSGGAWNEQFF. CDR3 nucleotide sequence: TGTGCCAGCAGAGATCGTAGCGGGGGGGCCTGGAATGAGCAGTTCTTC.

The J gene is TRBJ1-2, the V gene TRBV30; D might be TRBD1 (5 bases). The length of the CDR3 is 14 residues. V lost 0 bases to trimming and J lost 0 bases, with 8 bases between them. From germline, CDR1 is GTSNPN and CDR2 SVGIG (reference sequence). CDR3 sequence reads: CAWSVGGSNYGYTF. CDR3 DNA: TGTGCCTGGAGTGTTGGGGGTTCTAACTATGGCTACACCTTC.

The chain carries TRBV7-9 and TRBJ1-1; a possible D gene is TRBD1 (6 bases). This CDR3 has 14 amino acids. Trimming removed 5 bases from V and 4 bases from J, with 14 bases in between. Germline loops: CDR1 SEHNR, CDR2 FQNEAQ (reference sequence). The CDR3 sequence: CASSGLSGATEAFF. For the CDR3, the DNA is TGTGCCAGCAGCGGTCTCTCGGGGGCCACTGAAGCTTTCTTT.

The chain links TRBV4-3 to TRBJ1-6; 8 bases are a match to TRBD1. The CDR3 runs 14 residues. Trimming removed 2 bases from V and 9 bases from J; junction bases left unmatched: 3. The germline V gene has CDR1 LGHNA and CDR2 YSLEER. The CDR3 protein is CASSQQGAGSPLHF. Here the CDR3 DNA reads TGCGCCAGCAGCCAACAGGGGGCCGGTTCACCCCTCCACTTT.

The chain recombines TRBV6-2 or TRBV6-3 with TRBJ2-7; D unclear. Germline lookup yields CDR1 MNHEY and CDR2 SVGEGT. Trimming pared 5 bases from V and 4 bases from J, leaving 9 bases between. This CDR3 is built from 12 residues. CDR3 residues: CASSLSSYEQYF. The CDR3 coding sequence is TGTGCCAGCAGTCTCAGCAGTTACGAGCAGTACTTC.

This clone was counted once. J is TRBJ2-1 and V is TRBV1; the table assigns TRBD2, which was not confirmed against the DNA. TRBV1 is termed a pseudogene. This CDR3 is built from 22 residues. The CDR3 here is CTSSPIPVGPVKRRGLGLEQFF. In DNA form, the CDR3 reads TGCACCAGCAGCCCAATCCCGGTGGGTCCAGTAAAACGGAGGGGTTTAGGACTTGAGCAGTTCTTC.

The CDR3: CASSPRDSQRRGYTF. Here the CDR3 DNA reads TGTGCCAGCAGTCCGCGGGACAGCCAACGGCGCGGCTACACCTTC. The rearrangement joins TRBV27 to TRBJ1-2; the match to TRBD1 covers 7 bases. The CDR3 is made up of 15 amino acids. V was clipped by 5 bases and J by 8 bases; unmatched bases: 14. Per the germline V gene, CDR1 is MNHEY and CDR2 is SMNVEV (reference sequence).

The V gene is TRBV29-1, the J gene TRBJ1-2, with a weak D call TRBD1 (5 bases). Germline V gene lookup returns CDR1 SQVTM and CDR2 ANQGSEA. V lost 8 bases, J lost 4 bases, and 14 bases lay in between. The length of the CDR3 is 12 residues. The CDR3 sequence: CSFPGGPYGYTF. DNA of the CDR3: TGCAGCTTCCCGGGGGGACCCTATGGCTACACCTTC.

The CDR3: CASSLGTGLEAFF. CDR3 nucleotides: TGTGCCAGCAGCTTAGGGACAGGACTTGAAGCTTTCTTT. The chain uses TRBV7-2 and TRBJ1-1, with 7 bases that match TRBD1. The CDR3 spans 13 residues. The V gene's germline CDR1 is SGHTA and CDR2 FQGNSA. V dropped 1 base and J dropped 7; count of bases not matched to a gene: 3.

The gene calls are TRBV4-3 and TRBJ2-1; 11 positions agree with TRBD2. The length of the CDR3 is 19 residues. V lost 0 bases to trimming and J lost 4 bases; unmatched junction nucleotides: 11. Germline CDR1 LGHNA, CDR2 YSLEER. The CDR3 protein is CASSQEGGTSGGKYNEQFF. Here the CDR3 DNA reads TGCGCCAGCAGCCAAGAAGGGGGAACTAGCGGGGGAAAATACAATGAGCAGTTCTTC.

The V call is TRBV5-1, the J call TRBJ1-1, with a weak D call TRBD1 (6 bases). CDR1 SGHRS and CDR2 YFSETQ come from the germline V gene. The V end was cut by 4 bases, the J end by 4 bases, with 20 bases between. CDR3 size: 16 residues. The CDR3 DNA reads TGCGCCAGCAGCCTATACCCACAGGGTCGTAGCACTGAAGCTTTCTTT. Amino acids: CASSLYPQGRSTEAFF.